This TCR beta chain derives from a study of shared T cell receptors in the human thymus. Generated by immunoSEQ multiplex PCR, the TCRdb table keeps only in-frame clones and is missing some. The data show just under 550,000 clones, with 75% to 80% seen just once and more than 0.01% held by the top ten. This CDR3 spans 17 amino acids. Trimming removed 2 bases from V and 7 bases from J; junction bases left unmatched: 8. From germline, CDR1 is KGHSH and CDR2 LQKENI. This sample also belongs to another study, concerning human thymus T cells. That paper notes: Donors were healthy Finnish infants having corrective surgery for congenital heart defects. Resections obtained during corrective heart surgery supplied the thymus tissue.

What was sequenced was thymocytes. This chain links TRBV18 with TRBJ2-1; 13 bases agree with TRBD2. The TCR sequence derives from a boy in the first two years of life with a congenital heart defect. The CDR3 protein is CASSPTQTSGRSNEQFF. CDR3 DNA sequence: TGTGCCAGCTCACCAACTCAGACTAGCGGGAGGTCGAATGAGCAGTTCTTC.